This T cell receptor beta chain was retrieved from a study of shared clonotypes between healthy human individuals. Study results and caveats: Clonotypes shared by all four donors outscored non-shared clonotypes in generation probability.

CDR1 PRHDT and CDR2 FYEKMQ come from the germline V gene (reference sequence). The CDR3 is 13 amino acids. V was shortened by 5 bases and J by 3 bases, with 11 bases between the two germline ends. On this clone: The antigen remains undetermined.

An approximately 200 ng quantity of DNA, 25,000 to 30,000 T cell genomes, went into the sorted-subset replicate PCRs. The protocol was immunoSEQ multiplex PCR, while the TCRdb copy is restricted to in-frame clones and leaves out a portion. This table has some 2 million clones, about 95% appearing once. CD45RO-negative cells were positively selected for CCR7, leaving out terminally differentiated effector memory CD45RA+ cells. Every donor was a Caucasian adult from Nashville, Tennessee. Sequencing was performed on naive CD8+ T cells sorted from blood. The receptor was derived from a man aged 18-30 years in good health. This chain links TRBV13 with TRBJ2-7; either TRBD1 or TRBD2 may supply D (5 bases each). CDR3 residues: CASSGRGRYEQYF. The DNA for the CDR3 is TGTGCCAGCAGCGGTCGGGGACGCTACGAGCAGTACTTC.